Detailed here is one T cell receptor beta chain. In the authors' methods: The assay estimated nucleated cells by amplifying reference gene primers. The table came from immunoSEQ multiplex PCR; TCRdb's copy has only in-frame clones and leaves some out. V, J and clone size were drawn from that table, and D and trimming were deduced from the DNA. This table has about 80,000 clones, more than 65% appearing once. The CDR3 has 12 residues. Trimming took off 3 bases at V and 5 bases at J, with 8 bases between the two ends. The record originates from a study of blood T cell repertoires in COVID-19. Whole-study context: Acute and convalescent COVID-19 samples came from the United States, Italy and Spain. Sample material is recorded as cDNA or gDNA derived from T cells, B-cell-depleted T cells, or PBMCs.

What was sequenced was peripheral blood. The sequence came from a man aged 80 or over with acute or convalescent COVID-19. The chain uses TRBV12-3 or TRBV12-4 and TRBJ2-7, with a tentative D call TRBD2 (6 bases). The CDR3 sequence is CASSFSGDEQYF. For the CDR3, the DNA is TGTGCCAGCAGTTTCTCGGGGGACGAGCAGTACTTC.